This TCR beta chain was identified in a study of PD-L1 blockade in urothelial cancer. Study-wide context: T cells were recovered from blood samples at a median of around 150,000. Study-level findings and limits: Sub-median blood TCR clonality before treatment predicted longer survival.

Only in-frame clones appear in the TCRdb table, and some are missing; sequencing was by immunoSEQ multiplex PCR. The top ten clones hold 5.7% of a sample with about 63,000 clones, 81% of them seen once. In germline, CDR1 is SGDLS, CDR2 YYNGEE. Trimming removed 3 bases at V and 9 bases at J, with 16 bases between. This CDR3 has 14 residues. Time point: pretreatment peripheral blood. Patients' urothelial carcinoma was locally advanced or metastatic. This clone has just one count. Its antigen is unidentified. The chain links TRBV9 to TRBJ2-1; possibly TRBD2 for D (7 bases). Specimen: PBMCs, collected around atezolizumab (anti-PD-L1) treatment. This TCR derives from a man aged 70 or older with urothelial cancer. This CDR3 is CASSAIEGGFEQFF. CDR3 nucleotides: TGTGCCAGCAGCGCCATCGAGGGGGGGTTTGAGCAGTTCTTC.